Included here is one T cell receptor (beta chain) sequence, with context. Libraries were prepared by immunoSEQ multiplex PCR; TCRdb keeps only in-frame clonotypes and omits some of them. Of tens of thousands of clones in the sample, under 95% are singletons; the top ten hold 8.5% to 10%. This specimen belongs to a study of OX40 agonist ivuxolimab in advanced cancers. Germline-derived CDR1 and CDR2 are ENHRY and SYGVKD. The CDR3 extends over 14 amino acids. V was pared by 2 bases and J by 6 bases, with 0 bases of the junction left unmatched. The receptor's source is an adult with an advanced solid tumor such as melanoma, head and neck, liver or kidney cancer. This sequence joins TRBV10-3 and TRBJ1-6; 8 nucleotides align to TRBD1. The sample was CD4+ or CD8+ T cells sorted from blood, taken in a trial of the OX40 agonist ivuxolimab. The CDR3 here is CAISEDRGNSPLHF. CDR3 bases: TGTGCCATCAGTGAGGACAGGGGTAATTCACCCCTCCACTTT.